The present T cell receptor (beta chain) was sequenced within a study of blood T cell repertoires in COVID-19 (TCRdb year 2020). At the level of the whole study: Samples from collaborators originated in the United States, Italy and Spain and spanned both the acute and convalescent phases of COVID-19. Samples came from the ongoing ImmuneRACE study (first 160 participants) plus 1,254 subjects from 6 global collaborators. The repertoires were released in a freely available public database intended as a resource for research on the immune response to SARS-CoV-2. A de-identified subject ID, COVID-19 status, age in years and sex were almost always included in the sample metadata. The prospective study material was composed of cDNA or gDNA derived from T cells, B-cell-depleted T cells, or PBMCs. Where available, HLA class I and class II types were obtained from metadata supplied by the sample provider rather than from assay-based typing. The dataset comprised deeply sampled blood TCRbeta repertoires from subjects exposed to, actively infected with, or recovered from COVID-19. The research as a whole found: Clinical and demographic metadata were provided uncurated, with the amount varying by source and participant.

Turning to this clone: It has no known antigen specificity. No much larger clone exists at a distance of one base, and base qualities are not known.

Collaborating institutions collected whole blood in K2EDTA tubes following their own protocols. Collaborator samples were shipped for TCRbeta analysis as frozen whole blood, isolated PBMCs, or DNA extracted from either sample type. TCRbeta CDR3 regions were amplified from genomic DNA using the immunoSEQ Assay, a bias-controlled multiplex PCR. Regarding the original processing steps: The number of nucleated cells in each sample was estimated from the amplification of reference gene primers within the assay. To quantify the absolute abundance of each unique TCRbeta CDR3 rearrangement, sequence reads were collapsed and filtered. For each sample, productive Simpson clonality was calculated by taking the square root of Simpson's diversity index across productive rearrangements. Here the immuneACCESS table is served through TCRdb, limited to in-frame sequences with V and J called. Missing clones are a known gap in these copies; in checked studies unresolved V genes cover under half, and the rest lacks a known reason. V, J and clone size are taken as reported in that table, and D and trimming were inferred from the DNA itself. The sample table shows approximately 170,000 clones, and around two thirds are seen once. The ten top clones hold about 3% of the sample.

The origin of this receptor is a woman older than 75 with acute or convalescent COVID-19. Specimen: peripheral blood.

The nucleotide sequence reads TGTGCCAGCAGCCTAAGAAACTATGGCTACACCTTC. Its coded protein is CASSLRNYGYTF. This chain is built from TRBV5-8 and TRBJ1-2; a confident D gene designation cannot be given. Via the germline V gene, CDR1 is SGHTS and CDR2 YDEGEE. V and J are truncated by 4 bases and 2 bases respectively, leaving an intervening sequence of 6 bases. The CDR3, cysteine through phenylalanine, is 12 amino acids long. The read is trimmed to its CDR3 DNA, 36 bases read in frame from base 1.